Below are 25 T cell receptor beta chains sequenced from a single sample in a study of PD-1 blockade in classical Hodgkin lymphoma. Relapse after autologous stem cell transplantation occurred in every patient, and brentuximab vedotin exposure varied. Repertoires were generated with immunoSEQ multiplex PCR, while TCRdb's copy carries only in-frame clones and drops some. The top ten clones hold about 5.6% of a sample with under 75,000 clones, more than 70% of them seen once. The input for sequencing was peripheral blood mononuclear cells (PBMCs), taken before the second cycle of nivolumab. These receptors all come from a human donor with classical Hodgkin lymphoma.

This clone has just one count. The chain is built from TRBV11-2 and TRBJ2-3; D remains unclear. CDR3 length: 12 amino acids. Trimming took 1 base from V and 3 from J, leaving 2 bases between them. Per germline, CDR1 SGHAT and CDR2 FQNNGV. As DNA, the CDR3 is TGTGCCAGCAGCTTAGTAACAGATACGCAGTATTTT. Protein: CASSLVTDTQYF. Full variable domain (remainder filled in from reference TRBV11-2 and TRBJ2-3): EAGVAQSPRYKIIEKRQSVAFWCNPISGHATLYWYQQILGQGPKLLIQFQNNGVVDDSQLPKDRFSAERLKGVDSTLKIQPAKLEDSAVYLCASSLVTDTQYFGPGTRLTVL.

The chain joins TRBV6-5 to TRBJ1-6; D call uncertain. The CDR3 has 14 residues. Per the germline V gene, CDR1 is MNHEY and CDR2 is SVGAGI. V shed 3 bases and J shed 7 bases, with 10 bases lying between them. The CDR3, as DNA: TGTGCCAGCAGTTATGAAGGCCGAAATTCACCCCTCCACTTT. Protein sequence: CASSYEGRNSPLHF.

The chain has TRBV6-5 and TRBJ1-2; the match to TRBD1 covers 8 bases. This CDR3 spans 15 amino acids. Trimming removed 6 bases from V and 0 bases from J; junction bases left unmatched: 6. The V gene's germline CDR1 is MNHEY and CDR2 SVGAGI. The CDR3 DNA sequence: TGTGCCAGCAGGAAACAGGGGGTTGCTAACTATGGCTACACCTTC. It encodes CASRKQGVANYGYTF.

The chain has TRBV5-4 and TRBJ2-7, with D possibly being TRBD1 or TRBD2 (6 bases each). Germline CDR1 SGHNT, CDR2 YYREEE (reference sequence). Trimming shortened V by 2 bases and J by 6 bases, and 18 bases separated the two germline ends. This CDR3 is 15 amino acids long. CDR3 sequence: CASSLTRPGAGEQYF. The CDR3 nucleotides read TGTGCCAGCAGCTTAACCCGGCCGGGGGCCGGCGAGCAGTACTTC.

This chain connects TRBV10-3 to TRBJ1-1; no definite D call. This CDR3 spans 11 amino acids. The V gene's germline CDR1 is ENHRY and CDR2 SYGVKD. Trimming took off 8 bases at V and 4 bases at J, with 8 bases between the two ends. CDR3 amino acids: CAIGLSTEAFF. The CDR3 DNA reads TGTGCCATCGGACTGAGCACTGAAGCTTTCTTT.

The chain carries TRBV5-1 and TRBJ2-5; 7 nucleotides match TRBD1. The CDR3 runs 15 residues. Germline CDR1 is SGHRS and CDR2 is YFSETQ. V gave up 2 bases and J gave up 1 base; unmatched junction bases: 5. DNA of the CDR3: TGCGCCAGCAGCTTAAACAGGGGAAGCCAAGAGACCCAGTACTTC. Translating it yields CASSLNRGSQETQYF.

V gene TRBV4-1 combines with J gene TRBJ1-2, with TRBD1 as a possible D gene (5 bases). The CDR3 has 14 residues. The ends were cut back, 0 bases at V and 6 bases at J, with 11 bases in the middle. In germline, CDR1 is MGHRA, CDR2 YSYEKL. CDR3 nucleotides: TGCGCCAGCAGCCAAGATCCAGGGACCCATGGCTACACCTTC. Its translation: CASSQDPGTHGYTF.

The sample holds one count of this clone. The chain links TRBV19 to TRBJ1-5; 7 bases match TRBD1. This CDR3 is 15 amino acids long. V shed 10 bases, J shed 0 bases, and the junction held 9 bases outside the gene matches. Per germline, CDR1 LNHDA and CDR2 SQIVND (reference sequence). The CDR3 nucleotides are TGTGCCACCGAGACAGGGACAAATAGCAATCAGCCCCAGCATTTT. Encoded protein: CATETGTNSNQPQHF. The full variable domain, its missing parts supplied by reference TRBV19 and TRBJ1-5, is DGGITQSPKYLFRKEGQNVTLSCEQNLNHDAMYWYRQDPGQGLRLIYYSQIVNDFQKGDIAEGYSVSREKKESFPLTVTSAQKNPTAFYLCATETGTNSNQPQHFGDGTRLSIL.

This chain connects TRBV9 to TRBJ1-2, with D possibly TRBD1 on 5 matching bases. V lost 7 bases and J lost 3, with 10 bases in between. Germline V gene lookup returns CDR1 SGDLS and CDR2 YYNGEE. The CDR3 sequence is 12 residues long. This chain's CDR3 is CASQSRDYGYTF. CDR3 nucleotides: TGTGCCAGCCAGTCCAGGGACTATGGCTACACCTTC.

The chain's CDR3 is CASSEVQANYGYTF. The CDR3 nucleotides read TGTGCCAGCAGTGAAGTACAAGCTAACTATGGCTACACCTTC. V and J are TRBV2 and TRBJ1-2; D unresolved. Germline V gene sequence: CDR1 SNHLY, CDR2 FYNNEI. This CDR3 comprises 14 residues. The V end lost 1 base, the J end lost 0 bases, and 6 bases lay between the germline ends.

The V and J genes are TRBV5-1 and TRBJ2-2; TRBD2 agrees at 8 bases. This CDR3 is built from 17 residues. Per the germline V gene, CDR1 is SGHRS and CDR2 is YFSETQ. Losses at the gene ends were 0 bases for V and 7 bases for J; bases not matched to a gene: 11. The CDR3 region has the DNA TGCGCCAGCAGCTTGGTATTAGCGGGGTCCGGAGGCGGGGAGCTGTTTTTT. Residues: CASSLVLAGSGGGELFF.

This sequence joins TRBV5-1 and TRBJ2-3, with D possibly matching TRBD2 (5 bases). Germline loops: CDR1 SGHRS, CDR2 YFSETQ. This CDR3 contains 11 residues. V was shortened by 4 bases and J by 11 bases, with 11 bases between the two germline ends. The CDR3 DNA follows: TGCGCCAGCAGCCTTCCGGGATTGCAGTATTTT. Encoded protein: CASSLPGLQYF.

This chain uses TRBV10-1 with TRBJ2-7; 8 bases align to TRBD1. Germline V gene sequence: CDR1 WNHNN, CDR2 SYGVQD (reference sequence). V lost 4 bases, J lost 2 bases, and 7 bases stayed unmatched. The CDR3 is made up of 15 amino acids. In DNA form, the CDR3 reads TGCGCCAGCAGTGGACAGGGGAAGGGGACCTACGAGCAGTACTTC. Amino acid sequence: CASSGQGKGTYEQYF.

The chain couples TRBV30 to TRBJ2-2; D unclear. The germline V gene has CDR1 GTSNPN and CDR2 SVGIG (reference sequence). There are 15 residues in the CDR3. Deletions cut 1 base from V and 4 bases from J, with 13 bases between. The CDR3 here is CAWSDGIVRTGELFF. The DNA of the CDR3 is TGTGCCTGGAGTGATGGGATAGTACGCACCGGGGAGCTGTTTTTT.

The chain is built from TRBV5-1 and TRBJ2-5, with 9 bases lining up with TRBD1. The J call may be in error: the DNA end matches TRBJ2-7 better. The length of the CDR3 is 14 residues. Germline V gene lookup returns CDR1 SGHRS and CDR2 YFSETQ. The CDR3 region has the DNA TGCGCCAGCAGCTCCGGGACAGGGAACTACGAGCAGTACTTC. As protein: CASSSGTGNYEQYF.

The chain employs TRBV5-1 and TRBJ2-1, with a weak D call TRBD1 (7 bases). CDR3 length: 20 amino acids. Germline lookup yields CDR1 SGHRS and CDR2 YFSETQ. The V and J ends lost 2 bases and 0 bases respectively, with 24 bases between them. CDR3 nucleotide sequence: TGCGCCAGCAGCTTAGCTTCCCCAGGGGGGTCTTTTAGCTCCTACAATGAGCAGTTCTTC. Its translation: CASSLASPGGSFSSYNEQFF.

This chain links TRBV5-1 with TRBJ2-7, with D perhaps matching TRBD2 (6 bases). Looked up from germline, CDR1 is SGHRS and CDR2 is YFSETQ. V gave up 3 bases and J gave up 2 bases, with 15 bases separating them. CDR3 length: 15 amino acids. The chain's CDR3 is CASSSVGGYPYEQYF. CDR3 bases: TGCGCCAGCAGCTCGGTGGGGGGATACCCCTACGAGCAGTACTTC.

The chain has TRBV7-9 and TRBJ1-1, with unresolved D. CDR1 SEHNR and CDR2 FQNEAQ come from the germline V gene (reference sequence). The V and J ends lost 0 bases and 4 bases respectively, with 6 bases between them. The CDR3 is 13 amino acids. The CDR3 sequence is CASSLAMGTEAFF. As DNA, the CDR3 is TGTGCCAGCAGCTTAGCGATGGGCACTGAAGCTTTCTTT.

The chain carries TRBV6-6 and TRBJ2-1; 9 bases are shared with TRBD1. Germline CDR1 MNHNY, CDR2 SVGAGI (reference sequence). This CDR3 has 16 residues. Germline trimming cut 2 bases from V and 3 bases from J; bases unmatched to any gene: 5. The CDR3 bases are TGTGCCAGCAGTTACCATCCGGGACAGGGCTACAATGAGCAGTTCTTC. Translation: CASSYHPGQGYNEQFF.

The genes are TRBV7-9 and TRBJ2-7; D possibly matches TRBD1 or TRBD2 (5 bases each). V dropped 5 bases and J dropped 4 bases, with 18 bases sitting between them. This CDR3 region has 15 residues. The germline gives CDR1 SEHNR, CDR2 FQNEAQ (reference sequence). The CDR3 nucleotides are TGTGCCAGCAGCCCCCGGCCGGGACGGCTTTACGAGCAGTACTTC. Protein product: CASSPRPGRLYEQYF.

The CDR3 bases are TGTGCCAGCAGCTTCACCGGGACAGGAGGCGCTGAAGCTTTCTTT. It specifies CASSFTGTGGAEAFF. The rearrangement joins TRBV7-8 to TRBJ1-1, with 8 bases aligning to TRBD1. The germline CDR1 and CDR2 sequences are SGHVS and FQNEAQ. Trimming removed 3 bases from V and 6 bases from J; junction bases left unmatched: 9. CDR3 length: 15 amino acids.

This clone was detected only once. The genes are TRBV7-9 and TRBJ2-7; D is possibly TRBD1 or TRBD2 (5 bases each). This CDR3 has 14 residues. The V end was cut by 3 bases, the J end by 2 bases, with 11 bases between. CDR1 and CDR2 (germline): SEHNR, FQNEAQ (reference sequence). For the CDR3, the DNA is TGTGCCAGCAGCTTTGGGGACGGACCCTACGAGCAGTACTTC. As protein: CASSFGDGPYEQYF.

The V gene is TRBV18, the J gene TRBJ1-5; no clear D gene. This CDR3 has 13 residues. V lost 3 bases to trimming and J lost 3 bases, with 6 bases between them. The germline CDR1 and CDR2 sequences are KGHSH and LQKENI. CDR3 residues: CASSPGHNQPQHF. CDR3 coding DNA: TGTGCCAGCTCACCCGGGCACAATCAGCCCCAGCATTTT.

The rearrangement joins TRBV5-1 to TRBJ2-5, with D perhaps matching TRBD2 (6 bases). V lost 0 bases and J lost 2, with 8 bases in between. This CDR3 has 14 residues. Germline V gene lookup returns CDR1 SGHRS and CDR2 YFSETQ. CDR3 DNA: TGCGCCAGCAGCTTGGCGGGGGTTCAAGAGACCCAGTACTTC. Translation gives CASSLAGVQETQYF. The full variable domain, rest sourced from reference TRBV5-1 and TRBJ2-5, is KAGVTQTPRYLIKTRGQQVTLSCSPISGHRSVSWYQQTPGQGLQFLFEYFSETQRNKGNFPGRFSGRQFSNSRSEMNVSTLELGDSALYLCASSLAGVQETQYFGPGTRLLVL.

The genes are TRBV5-1 and TRBJ2-2; 11 bases match TRBD2. J was trimmed by 4 bases and V by 1 base; bases with no gene match: 3. The CDR3 contains 16 residues. CDR1 and CDR2 from the germline V gene are SGHRS and YFSETQ. The CDR3 here is CASSLTSGGSTGELFF. CDR3 nucleotide sequence: TGCGCCAGCAGCTTGACTAGCGGGGGTAGCACCGGGGAGCTGTTTTTT.